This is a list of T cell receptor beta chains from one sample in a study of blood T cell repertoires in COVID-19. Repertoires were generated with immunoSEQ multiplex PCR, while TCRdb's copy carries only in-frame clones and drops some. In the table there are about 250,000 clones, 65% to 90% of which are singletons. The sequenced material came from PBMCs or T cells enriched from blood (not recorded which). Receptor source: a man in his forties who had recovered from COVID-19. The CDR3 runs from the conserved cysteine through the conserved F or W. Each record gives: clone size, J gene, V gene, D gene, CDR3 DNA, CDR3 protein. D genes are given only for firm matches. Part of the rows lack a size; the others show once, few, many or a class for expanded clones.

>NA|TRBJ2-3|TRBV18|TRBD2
TGTGCCAGCTCACCACCCGTTCACCGGACTAGCTGGCGCACAGATACGCAGTATTTT
CASSPPVHRTSWRTDTQYF
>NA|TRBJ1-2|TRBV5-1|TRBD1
TGCGCCAGCAGCCAACGACAGGGGGCATACTATGGCTACACCTTC
CASSQRQGAYYGYTF
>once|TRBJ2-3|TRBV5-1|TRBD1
TGCGCCAGCAACGCAGGGGGAACAGATACGCAGTATTTT
CASNAGGTDTQYF
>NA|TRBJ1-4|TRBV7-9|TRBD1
TGTGCCAGCAGCTTAGAAGAACAGGGACAGGAAAAACTGTTTTTT
CASSLEEQGQEKLFF
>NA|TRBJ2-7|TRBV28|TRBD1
TGTGCCAGCAGTGGATTGGACAGGGGTTTACACTACGAGCAGTACTTC
CASSGLDRGLHYEQYF
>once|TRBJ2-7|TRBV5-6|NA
TGTGCCAGCAGCTTGGACGCCCAAGGGATAAGGGGATCCTACGAGCAGTACTTC
CASSLDAQGIRGSYEQYF
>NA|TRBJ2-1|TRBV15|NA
TGTGCCACCAGCAGAGGGTTGAGCGGAGCATACAATGAGCAGTTCTTC
CATSRGLSGAYNEQFF
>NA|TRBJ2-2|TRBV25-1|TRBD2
TGTGCCAGCAGTGCCAGCGGGGATAACACCGGGGAGCTGTTTTTT
CASSASGDNTGELFF
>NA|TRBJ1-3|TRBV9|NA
TGTGCCAGCAGCCAATTACAGGCCGGCTCTGGAAACACCATATATTTT
CASSQLQAGSGNTIYF
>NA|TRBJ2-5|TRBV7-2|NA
TGTGCCAGCAGCTTAGAATCGCGCTTAGAAGAGACCCAGTACTTC
CASSLESRLEETQYF
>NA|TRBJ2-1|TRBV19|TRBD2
TGTGCCAGTAGTATCGGGCCGGGAGGGCCGCATGAGCAGTTCTTC
CASSIGPGGPHEQFF
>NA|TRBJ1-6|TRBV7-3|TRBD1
TGTGCCAGCAGCTTAACGGGACAGGGGTCACCCCTCCACTTT
CASSLTGQGSPLHF
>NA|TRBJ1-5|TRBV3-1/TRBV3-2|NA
TGTGCCAGCGCTGAAGATCCGAACTATCAGCCCCAGCATTTT
CASAEDPNYQPQHF
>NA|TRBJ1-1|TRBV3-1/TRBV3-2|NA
TGTGCCAGCAGCCAAGCCCTTGCTAGGGGGACTGAAGCTTTCTTT
CASSQALARGTEAFF
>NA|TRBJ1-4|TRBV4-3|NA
TGCGCCAGCAGCCAAGACTCATGGGGGCTTAGTAATGAAAAACTGTTTTTT
CASSQDSWGLSNEKLFF
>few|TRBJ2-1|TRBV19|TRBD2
TGTGCCAGTAGTACTAGCGGAGCGACTACATACAATGAGCAGTTCTTC
CASSTSGATTYNEQFF